Here is one T cell receptor beta chain with its context. The specificity of this receptor is unknown. No per-base quality is available; no much larger clone lies one base away. Interpreted using the paper, the time point label stands for: week 35, safety follow-up. Every vaccine dose consisted of 300 ug of a 20-mer mutant IDH1 peptide in Montanide, administered subcutaneously together with topical imiquimod. Patients were given eight vaccinations, in weeks 1, 3, 5, 7, 11, 15, 19 and 23, which matched visits V03 through V10. Donors had newly diagnosed WHO grade 3 or 4 IDH1-mutant astrocytomas with loss of nuclear ATRX. The samples were drawn from NOA16, a multicentre, single-arm, open-label phase I trial in Germany that tested a mutant IDH1 peptide vaccine in humans for the first time. Genomic DNA for TCRB sequencing was isolated from EDTA blood with the DNeasy Blood and Tissue Kit. The data are from a study of a mutant IDH1 vaccine in newly diagnosed glioma (dated by TCRdb to 2020 to 2023). Study-wide context: Vaccination started 4-6 weeks after radiotherapy alone, or was given together with temozolomide cycles in the groups whose treatment included chemotherapy. The week-35 safety follow-up took place at visit V12, and the week-47 end of study took place at visit V13. The 32 treated patients were roughly 62% male and around 40% female, with a mean age of around 40 years. Longitudinal TCRB deep sequencing was done for 25 treated patients, wherever samples were available for exploratory analyses. Prior to enrollment, standard therapy consisting of radiotherapy alone, temozolomide alone, or radiochemotherapy with temozolomide had been administered to patients, with the combination being received by most patients. Peripheral blood was collected at six visits: V03 (baseline), V05, V07, V10, V12 and V13.

Paper-wide results and their limitations: According to the authors, sample limitations meant that analyses of patient blood samples could not be reproduced. Vaccine-induced immune responses across multiple MHC alleles were detected in roughly 94% of patients. Selection of PBMC samples for TCRB deep sequencing was based on availability. Pseudoprogression appeared unrelated to alterations in the top peripheral T cell clonotypes detected by TCRB sequencing.

Library prep was done by the immunoSEQ multiplex PCR assay. Rearranged TCR beta chain sequences were amplified with the hsTCRB Kit following the manufacturer's protocol. An Illumina MiSeq was used to sequence the TCRB libraries. The original pipeline was this. The kit vendor's proprietary platform handled demultiplexing, trimming and gene mapping. In TCRdb, the immuneACCESS table is reduced to in-frame sequences with V and J assigned. These tables do not hold every clone; where another copy was compared, an unresolved V gene accounts for under half, and the others remain unexplained. V and J calls plus clone size are reproduced from that table; the DNA served to infer D and trimming. For this sample the table gives about 48,000 clones, of which 65% to 80% were detected only once. In total, the top ten clones hold more than 6.5% of the sample. This receptor was obtained from a man in his forties or fifties with glioma. Here the sequenced sample was PBMCs, taken from a glioma patient whose treatment included an IDH1 peptide vaccine.

The nucleotide sequence is given as TGTGCCTGGAGTCCGGGTGGGGGGTTTCGAGAGACCCAGTACTTC. It codes for CAWSPGGGFRETQYF. The sequence is built from TRBV30 and TRBJ2-5; D gene: possibly TRBD2, on 6 matching bases. Taken from the germline V gene (reference sequence), the CDR1 and CDR2 loops are GTSNPN and SVGIG. Inclusive of the bounding cysteine and phenylalanine, the CDR3 is 15 residues long. Left in the record is the CDR3 DNA by itself, 45 bases read in frame from the first base. The V and J ends are trimmed by 2 bases and 4 bases, leaving 17 bases between them.